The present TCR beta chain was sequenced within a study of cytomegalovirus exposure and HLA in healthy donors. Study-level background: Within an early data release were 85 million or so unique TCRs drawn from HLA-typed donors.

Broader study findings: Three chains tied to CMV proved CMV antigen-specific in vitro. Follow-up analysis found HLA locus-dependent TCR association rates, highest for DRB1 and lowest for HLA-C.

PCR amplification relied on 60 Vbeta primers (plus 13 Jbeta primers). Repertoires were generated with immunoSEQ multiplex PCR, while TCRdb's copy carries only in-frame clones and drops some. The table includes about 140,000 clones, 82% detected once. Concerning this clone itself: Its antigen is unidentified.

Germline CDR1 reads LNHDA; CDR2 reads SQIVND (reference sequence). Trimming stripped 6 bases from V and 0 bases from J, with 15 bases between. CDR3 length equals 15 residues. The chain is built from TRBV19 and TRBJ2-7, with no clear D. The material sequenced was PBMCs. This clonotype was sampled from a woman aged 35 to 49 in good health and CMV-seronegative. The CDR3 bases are TGTGCCAGTAGGTTACGCGACACCCTCTCCTACGAGCAGTACTTC. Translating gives CASRLRDTLSYEQYF.